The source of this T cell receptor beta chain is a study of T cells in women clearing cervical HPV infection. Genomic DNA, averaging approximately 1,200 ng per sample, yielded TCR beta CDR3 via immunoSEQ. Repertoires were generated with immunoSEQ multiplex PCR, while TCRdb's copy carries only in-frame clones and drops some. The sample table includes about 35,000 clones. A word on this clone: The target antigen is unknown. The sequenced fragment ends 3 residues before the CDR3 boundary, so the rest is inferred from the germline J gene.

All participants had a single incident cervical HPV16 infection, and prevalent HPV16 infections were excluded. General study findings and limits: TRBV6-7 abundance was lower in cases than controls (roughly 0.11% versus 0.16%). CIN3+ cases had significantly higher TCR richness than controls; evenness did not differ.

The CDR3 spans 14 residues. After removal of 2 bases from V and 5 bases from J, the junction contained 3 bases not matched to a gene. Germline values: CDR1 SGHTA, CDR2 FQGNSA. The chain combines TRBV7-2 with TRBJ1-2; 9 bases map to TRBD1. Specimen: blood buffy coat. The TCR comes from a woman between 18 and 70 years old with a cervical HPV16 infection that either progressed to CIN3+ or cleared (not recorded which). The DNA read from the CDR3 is TGTGCCAGCAGCTTACTCGGGACAGGGTATGGC. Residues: CASSLLGTGYG. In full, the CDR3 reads CASSLLGTGYGYTF.